This is a list of T cell receptor beta chains from one sample in a study of cytomegalovirus exposure and HLA in healthy donors. Using immunoSEQ multiplex PCR, the repertoire was profiled, and TCRdb retains in-frame clones only, with some absent. The sample has 130,000 to 150,000 clones, about 74% seen once. The sample comprised PBMCs. These receptors were taken from a woman aged 45 to 65 in good health and CMV-seronegative. CDR3s include the opening cysteine and the closing phenylalanine or tryptophan. D genes are given only for firm matches. Clone sizes are given selectively: once, few, many, or a class where the clone is expanded.

abundance	v_gene	j_gene	d_gene	CDR3nt	CDR3aa
-	TRBV7-9	TRBJ2-5	-	TGTGCCAGCAGCTTGGGACTTCCAAAAGAGACCCAGTACTTC	CASSLGLPKETQYF
-	TRBV5-1	TRBJ2-7	TRBD1	TGCGCCAGCAGCTCGCAGGGACAGGGTGGCGAGCAGTACTTC	CASSSQGQGGEQYF
few	TRBV5-1	TRBJ2-2	TRBD1	TGCGCCAGCAGCTTGACTCCACCCGGGACAGGGATTAACACCGGGGAGCTGTTTTTT	CASSLTPPGTGINTGELFF
-	TRBV13	TRBJ1-3	-	TGTGCCAGCAGCCTTGGGCATTCCTCTGGAAACACCATATATTTT	CASSLGHSSGNTIYF
-	TRBV6-1	TRBJ2-6	-	TGTGCCAGCAGTGATTTCGGGGGGCTCAGCTCTGGGGCCAACGTCCTGACTTTC	CASSDFGGLSSGANVLTF
-	TRBV2	TRBJ2-5	TRBD1	TGTGCCAGCAGAGACCTCACAGGGGGGCAAGAGACCCAGTACTTC	CASRDLTGGQETQYF
few	TRBV6-5	TRBJ2-3	-	TGTGCCAGCATCTGGGCGGATACGCAGTATTTT	CASIWADTQYF
-	TRBV5-1	TRBJ2-7	-	TGCGCCAGCAGCCCGCAACCCGTTGAGAACGAGCAGTACTTC	CASSPQPVENEQYF
-	TRBV10-3	TRBJ1-2	-	TGTGCCATCAGGGCAGTCTATGGCTACACCTTC	CAIRAVYGYTF
-	TRBV7-9	TRBJ2-7	-	TGTGCCAGCAGCTTTTCAGAAGGGAGGTCTGCCTACGAGCAGTACTTC	CASSFSEGRSAYEQYF
-	TRBV7-3	TRBJ2-1	TRBD2	TGTGCCAGCAGCTTAAGACTAGCGGGGGGGCAGGGTGAGCAGTTCTTC	CASSLRLAGGQGEQFF
-	TRBV6-6	TRBJ1-6	-	TGTGCCAGCACCTCTACTCGGGTAACTCTCCACTTT	CASTSTRVTLHF
-	TRBV2	TRBJ2-3	TRBD2	TGTGCCAGCAGTGAGGATAGCGGGGTCACAGATACGCAGTATTTT	CASSEDSGVTDTQYF
few	TRBV6-5	TRBJ2-7	TRBD1	TGTGCCAGCAGTTCCTTTAGTCCCGGGACAGGGGACGAGCAGTACTTC	CASSSFSPGTGDEQYF
-	TRBV7-3	TRBJ2-2	-	TGTGCCAGCAGCTTACTCGGTCTGGCCGGGGAGCTGTTTTTT	CASSLLGLAGELFF
-	TRBV4-2	TRBJ1-1	-	TGTGCCAGCAGCTACAGGGAGGGGACTGAAGCTTTCTTT	CASSYREGTEAFF
-	TRBV5-6	TRBJ2-5	TRBD1	TGTGCCAGCAGCAGGGGGACAGGGAAGGAGACCCAGTACTTC	CASSRGTGKETQYF
-	TRBV29-1	TRBJ2-1	-	TGCAGCGTTGGGGAGGACTACAATGAGCAGTTCTTC	CSVGEDYNEQFF
-	TRBV7-2	TRBJ1-5	TRBD1	TGTGCCAGCAGTCTGGACAGGGATCAGCCCCAGCATTTT	CASSLDRDQPQHF
-	TRBV5-6	TRBJ2-7	TRBD1	TGTGCCAGCAGCTGGGGGACAGGGGGCCACGAGCAGTACTTC	CASSWGTGGHEQYF
-	TRBV9	TRBJ1-5	-	TGTGCCAGCAGCGTAGACACAGATCAGCCCCAGCATTTT	CASSVDTDQPQHF
-	TRBV19	TRBJ1-6	-	TGTGCCAGTAGCCGACAGGCGACAAATTCACCCCTCCACTTT	CASSRQATNSPLHF
-	TRBV4-3	TRBJ1-5	TRBD1	TGCGCCAGCAGCCAAGAACAGGGGCGAGGTCAGCCCCAGCATTTT	CASSQEQGRGQPQHF
-	TRBV7-7	TRBJ1-4	TRBD1	TGTGCTAGCAGCGCCCGGACAGGAGGGACCGAAAAACTGTTTTTT	CASSARTGGTEKLFF
-	TRBV5-1	TRBJ1-1	-	TGCGCCAGCAGCTTTGGGCCATGGCGAGCTACCCCTGAAGCTTTCTTT	CASSFGPWRATPEAFF
-	TRBV2	TRBJ1-1	-	TGTGCCAGCAGGAATCCCGGGATTTTGAACACTGAAGCTTTCTTT	CASRNPGILNTEAFF
-	TRBV11-3	TRBJ2-7	TRBD1	TGTGCCAGCAGCTTAGAAGGGACAGGGGGCTACGAGCAGTACTTC	CASSLEGTGGYEQYF
-	TRBV28	TRBJ2-7	-	TGTGCCAGCAGTTTATACCAGGGCACCTACGAGCAGTACTTC	CASSLYQGTYEQYF
-	TRBV28	TRBJ2-7	TRBD1	TGTGCCAGCAGTTTGGGTACAGGGGCTTGGTCGGGCGAGCAGTACTTC	CASSLGTGAWSGEQYF
-	TRBV5-4	TRBJ1-6	TRBD1	TGTGCCAGCAGTTTGGACAGGGCTCAGAATTCACCCCTCCACTTT	CASSLDRAQNSPLHF
-	TRBV15	TRBJ1-2	TRBD1	TGTGCCACCAGCTTACCGGGACAGGGGTATGGCTACACCTTC	CATSLPGQGYGYTF
-	TRBV10-3	TRBJ2-4	TRBD1	TGTGCCATCTCCGGTGGGACAGGGGGCGAATTGAGCGTAAACATTCAGTACTTC	CAISGGTGGELSVNIQYF
-	TRBV9	TRBJ2-1	TRBD1	TGTGCCAGCAATCCTACCGGGACAGGGGGCTTTAATGAGCAGTTCTTC	CASNPTGTGGFNEQFF
-	TRBV11-2	TRBJ1-2	-	TGTGCCAGCAGCTTAGCTGGGGCCTTACTCCATGGCTACACCTTC	CASSLAGALLHGYTF
-	TRBV5-6	TRBJ1-2	-	TGTGCCAGCAGACCGTTTACAGGTTCTTATGGCTACACCTTC	CASRPFTGSYGYTF
-	TRBV7-3	TRBJ2-2	TRBD1	TGTGCCAGCAGCCATCCGGGACAGGGGGCGCGGAGCGGGGAGCTGTTTTTT	CASSHPGQGARSGELFF
few	TRBV4-2	TRBJ1-6	-	TGTGCCAGCAGCCAAGATCCTAGTCCTCAGGGTAATTCACCCCTCCACTTT	CASSQDPSPQGNSPLHF
-	TRBV30	TRBJ1-3	TRBD1	TGTGCCTCCGTCGGGACAGGGGTAGACACCATATATTTT	CASVGTGVDTIYF
-	TRBV6-1	TRBJ2-7	TRBD1	TGTGCCAGCAGTGAGGACAGGCTTACCTACGAGCAGTACTTC	CASSEDRLTYEQYF
-	TRBV6-6	TRBJ2-5	TRBD1	TGTGCCAGCAGGACGACAGGGGGCCCAGAGACCCAGTACTTC	CASRTTGGPETQYF
-	TRBV27	TRBJ1-3	-	TGTGCCAGCAGTCTCGGGGTTCCGGGAAACACCATATATTTT	CASSLGVPGNTIYF
-	TRBV19	TRBJ1-5	-	TGTGCCAGTAGTATTGGGGAAGGGGGAAACAGCAATCAGCCCCAGCATTTT	CASSIGEGGNSNQPQHF
-	TRBV7-9	TRBJ1-3	-	TGTGCCAGCAGCGTAGACAGCCTAGGGGCTGGAAACACCATATATTTT	CASSVDSLGAGNTIYF
once	TRBV7-7	TRBJ2-5	TRBD1	TGTGCTAGCAGCTTCGACAGGGTAGAGACCCAGTACTTC	CASSFDRVETQYF
once	TRBV7-8	TRBJ2-7	TRBD1	TGTGCCAGCAGCTTTCCGGGACAGGGATTTGAGCAGTACTTC	CASSFPGQGFEQYF
-	TRBV7-8	TRBJ1-3	TRBD1	TGTGCCAGCGGACAGGGAGTAAGGCGCGGAAACACCATATATTTT	CASGQGVRRGNTIYF
-	TRBV27	TRBJ2-6	-	TGTGCCAGCAGTCTCTGGGGGGTAAACTCTGGGGCCAACGTCCTGACTTTC	CASSLWGVNSGANVLTF
-	TRBV6-1	TRBJ1-1	-	TGTGCCAGCAGCCTGGGGGGGGGCACTGAAGCTTTCTTT	CASSLGGGTEAFF
-	TRBV11-2	TRBJ2-2	-	TGTGCCAGCAGCTTAGGGCAGGGTAACACCGGGGAGCTGTTTTTT	CASSLGQGNTGELFF
-	TRBV7-6	TRBJ2-7	TRBD1	TGTGCCAGCAGCTTTGCGCAGGGGGCCTACGAGCAGTACTTC	CASSFAQGAYEQYF
once	TRBV19	TRBJ1-1	TRBD1	TGTGCCAGTAGTAGGGACAGGGGGAACACTGAAGCTTTCTTT	CASSRDRGNTEAFF
-	TRBV7-8	TRBJ1-5	-	TGTGCCAGCAGCTTAGGGTACGGTGATCAGCCCCAGCATTTT	CASSLGYGDQPQHF
-	TRBV7-4	TRBJ1-6	TRBD1	TGTGCCAGCAGCTTAGGGACAGGGGTTAACCTCGTGTCCTATAATTCACCCCTCCACTTT	CASSLGTGVNLVSYNSPLHF
-	TRBV6-5	TRBJ2-5	TRBD1	TGTGCCAGCAGTTACTGGGACGGACAGGGGCAAGAGACCCAGTACTTC	CASSYWDGQGQETQYF
-	TRBV5-6	TRBJ2-1	TRBD1	TGTGCCAGCAGCTCCCCGGACAGGGGGCGGAATGAGCAGTTCTTC	CASSSPDRGRNEQFF
-	TRBV6-5	TRBJ2-7	-	TGTGCCAGCAGTTATCAGGGGTCCTACGAGCAGTACTTC	CASSYQGSYEQYF